This T cell receptor beta chain was recorded in a study of post-analysis software for immune sequencing data. Overall study context: In terms of disease course, relapsing-remitting, secondary progressive and progressive-relapsing multiple sclerosis were included.

Unique molecular identifiers were carried by the TCR beta cDNA libraries. One entry per CDR3 protein results from TCRdb running MiXCR on the PCR reads. The table includes 800,000 to 950,000 distinct CDR3 sequences, approximately 53% detected once. General study findings and limits: Five TRBV segments were significantly more frequent in patients than in controls. TRBV5-6, TRBV5-1 and TRBV20-1 were among these segments.

Worth noting for this clonotype: Its antigen is currently unknown.

CDR3 length: 15 amino acids. V lost 4 bases to trimming and J lost 5 bases; unmatched junction nucleotides: 8. Germline V lookup: CDR1 MNHNS, CDR2 SASEGT. The V gene is TRBV6-1, the J gene TRBJ2-7, with TRBD2 matching 10 bases. The sequence derives from a girl under 18 with multiple sclerosis. Sequencing input: blood. CDR3 region: CASSAGTSAGNEQYF. CDR3 DNA sequence: TGTGCCAGCAGTGCCGGGACTAGCGCTGGGAACGAGCAGTACTTC.